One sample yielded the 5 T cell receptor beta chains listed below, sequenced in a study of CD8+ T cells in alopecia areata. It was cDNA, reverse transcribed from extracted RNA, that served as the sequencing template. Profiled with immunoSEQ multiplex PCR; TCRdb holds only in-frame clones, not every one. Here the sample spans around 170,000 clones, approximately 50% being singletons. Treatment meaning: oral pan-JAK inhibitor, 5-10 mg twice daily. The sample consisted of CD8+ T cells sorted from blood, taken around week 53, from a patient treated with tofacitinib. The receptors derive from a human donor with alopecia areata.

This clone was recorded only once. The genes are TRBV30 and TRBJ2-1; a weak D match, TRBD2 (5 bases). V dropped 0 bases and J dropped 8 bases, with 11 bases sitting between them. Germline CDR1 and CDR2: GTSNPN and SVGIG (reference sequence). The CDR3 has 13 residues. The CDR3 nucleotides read TGTGCCTGGAGTGTACAAGACGGGGATGAGCAGTTCTTC. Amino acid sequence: CAWSVQDGDEQFF. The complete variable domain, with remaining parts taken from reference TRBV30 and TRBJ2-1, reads SQTIHQWPATLVQPVGSPLSLECTVEGTSNPNLYWYRQAAGRGLQLLFYSVGIGQISSEVPQNLSASRPQDRQFILSSKKLLLSDSGFYLCAWSVQDGDEQFFGPGTRLTVL.

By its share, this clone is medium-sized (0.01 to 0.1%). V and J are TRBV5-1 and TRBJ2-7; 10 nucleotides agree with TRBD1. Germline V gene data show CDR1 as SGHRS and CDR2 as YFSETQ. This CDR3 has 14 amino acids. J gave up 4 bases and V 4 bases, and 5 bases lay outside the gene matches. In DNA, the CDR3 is TGCGCCAGCAGCCAGGGACAGGGGAAGTACGAGCAGTACTTC. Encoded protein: CASSQGQGKYEQYF.

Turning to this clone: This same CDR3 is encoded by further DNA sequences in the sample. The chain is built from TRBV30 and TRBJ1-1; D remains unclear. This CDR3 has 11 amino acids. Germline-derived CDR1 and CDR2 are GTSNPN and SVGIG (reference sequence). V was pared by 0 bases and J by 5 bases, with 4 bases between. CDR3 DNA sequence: TGTGCCTGGAGTGTAGGTACTGAAGCTTTCTTT. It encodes CAWSVGTEAFF.

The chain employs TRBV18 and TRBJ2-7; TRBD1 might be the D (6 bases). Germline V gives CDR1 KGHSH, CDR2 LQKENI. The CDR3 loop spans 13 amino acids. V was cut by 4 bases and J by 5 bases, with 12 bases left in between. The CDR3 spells CASSLKQGNEQYF. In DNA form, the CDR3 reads TGTGCCAGCTCACTCAAACAGGGCAACGAGCAGTACTTC.

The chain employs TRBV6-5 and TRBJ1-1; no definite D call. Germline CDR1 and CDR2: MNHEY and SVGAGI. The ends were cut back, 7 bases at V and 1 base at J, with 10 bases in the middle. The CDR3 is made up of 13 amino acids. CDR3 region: CASIPLSNTEAFF. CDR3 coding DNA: TGTGCCAGCATTCCCCTATCGAACACTGAAGCTTTCTTT.